A selection of T cell receptor beta chains follows, all from one sample in a study of cytomegalovirus exposure and HLA in healthy donors. Repertoires were generated with immunoSEQ multiplex PCR, while TCRdb's copy carries only in-frame clones and drops some. The sample has some 150,000 clones, about 85% seen once. Input material: PBMCs. These receptors originate from a boy between 2 and 10 years old in good health and CMV-seronegative. Both conserved end residues are part of each CDR3. Some rows have no size entry. The others give once, few or many, or a class for an expanded clone.

TRBJ1-1 once 13 TRBV28 CASSPRQLAWAFF
TRBJ2-7 NA 15 TRBV19 CASRRGTESGYEQYF
TRBJ1-2 NA 14 TRBV28 CASSSVGPDYGYTF
TRBJ2-1 NA 15 TRBV10-3 CAINRGSVPFNEQFF
TRBJ1-5 NA 14 TRBV25-1 CASSEASGNQPQHF
TRBJ2-1 few 17 TRBV5-1 CASSFGSGKRSYNEQFF
TRBJ2-5 NA 15 TRBV15 CATSRGAGGLETQYF
TRBJ2-7 NA 15 TRBV9 CASSPRQGSTYEQYF
TRBJ1-2 NA 15 TRBV6-5 CASSYRSQGNYGYTF
TRBJ2-3 NA 14 TRBV4-2 CASSQGLYTDTQYF
TRBJ1-4 NA 15 TRBV2 CASKGQTLTREKLFF
TRBJ2-5 NA 14 TRBV6-1 CASSEGGRTETQYF
TRBJ2-2 NA 15 TRBV11-1 CASSLASPGLEELFF
TRBJ1-1 NA 15 TRBV19 CASRFTGKMNTEAFF
TRBJ1-1 NA 12 TRBV18 CASWPMNTEAFF
TRBJ2-7 NA 14 TRBV25-1 CASSPRTGQGEQYF
TRBJ2-2 NA 16 TRBV6-5 CASSYSGTVRGRELFF
TRBJ2-1 NA 13 TRBV21-1 CASSNQVDNEQFF
TRBJ2-1 NA 21 TRBV27 CASSLRPGLAGDLPRYNEQFF
TRBJ2-3 NA 16 TRBV5-4 CASSDRPGGASDTQYF
TRBJ1-2 NA 12 TRBV19 CASSDRVYGYTF
TRBJ2-6 NA 16 TRBV9 CASSVHRTVGANVLTF
TRBJ1-6 NA 14 TRBV28 CASSLGSPNSPLHF
TRBJ1-4 once 13 TRBV29-1 CSVYAGSNEKLFF
TRBJ1-1 NA 8 TRBV30 CAWNSGFF
TRBJ2-1 NA 15 TRBV5-4 CASSPPYPPYNEQFF
TRBJ2-5 NA 15 TRBV7-2 CASSLTGTLQETQYF
TRBJ1-1 NA 12 TRBV6-5 CASRERTEEAFF
TRBJ2-3 NA 15 TRBV5-6 CASSLITGGPDTQYF
TRBJ1-1 NA 15 TRBV19 CASSGLRIRDTEAFF
TRBJ1-3 NA 14 TRBV30 CAWSNGGPGNTIYF
TRBJ1-6 NA 14 TRBV30 CAWGRGTYNSPLHF
TRBJ2-6 few 19 TRBV7-9 CSSSLFARGLTSGANVLTF
TRBJ2-3 NA 12 TRBV9 CASSVSEDTQYF
TRBJ1-1 NA 14 TRBV7-9 CASSSQGMNTEAFF
TRBJ2-5 NA 15 TRBV6-1 CASSELQGEQETQYF
TRBJ2-6 NA 18 TRBV9 CASSVCGQGCSGANVLTF
TRBJ2-2 NA 15 TRBV5-1 CASSPDRGNTGELFF
TRBJ2-4 NA 12 TRBV10-3 CAIGQGAVIQYF
TRBJ2-1 NA 18 TRBV27 CASSLRPPTGLFYNEQFF
TRBJ1-2 NA 11 TRBV6-1 CASSGAYGYTF
TRBJ2-2 NA 15 TRBV28 CASGQLESITGELFF
TRBJ2-1 NA 17 TRBV7-8 CASSSLPRAISYNEQFF
TRBJ2-1 NA 14 TRBV6-5 CASSYSAGYNEQFF
TRBJ2-3 few 19 TRBV28 CASSPPRRTSGRITDTQYF
TRBJ1-2 NA 17 TRBV5-1 CASSLGQGASANYGYTF
TRBJ1-4 few 13 TRBV10-3 CAITAGINEKLFF
TRBJ1-1 NA 12 TRBV4-2 CASSRTAGEAFF
TRBJ2-1 NA 15 TRBV28 CASSQAGGVWNEQFF
TRBJ1-5 NA 15 TRBV25-1 CASSEDRESNQPQHF
TRBJ2-3 NA 16 TRBV6-4 CASSDSPSRGADTQYF
TRBJ2-2 NA 15 TRBV27 CASSRGLANTGELFF
TRBJ2-3 NA 16 TRBV6-1 CASSALAGGLTDTQYF
TRBJ1-2 NA 15 TRBV6-1 CASSETGVLNYGYTF
TRBJ2-2 NA 16 TRBV6-9 CASSYELERGTGELFF
TRBJ1-5 NA 16 TRBV10-2 CASSESLAVRNQPQHF
TRBJ1-1 NA 12 TRBV25-1 CASSELTEKAFF
TRBJ2-2 NA 15 TRBV7-3 CASSPGTGVTGELFF
TRBJ1-1 NA 16 TRBV28 CASSPPGLPWAGEAFF
TRBJ2-1 NA 14 TRBV2 CASSGLQGYNEQFF